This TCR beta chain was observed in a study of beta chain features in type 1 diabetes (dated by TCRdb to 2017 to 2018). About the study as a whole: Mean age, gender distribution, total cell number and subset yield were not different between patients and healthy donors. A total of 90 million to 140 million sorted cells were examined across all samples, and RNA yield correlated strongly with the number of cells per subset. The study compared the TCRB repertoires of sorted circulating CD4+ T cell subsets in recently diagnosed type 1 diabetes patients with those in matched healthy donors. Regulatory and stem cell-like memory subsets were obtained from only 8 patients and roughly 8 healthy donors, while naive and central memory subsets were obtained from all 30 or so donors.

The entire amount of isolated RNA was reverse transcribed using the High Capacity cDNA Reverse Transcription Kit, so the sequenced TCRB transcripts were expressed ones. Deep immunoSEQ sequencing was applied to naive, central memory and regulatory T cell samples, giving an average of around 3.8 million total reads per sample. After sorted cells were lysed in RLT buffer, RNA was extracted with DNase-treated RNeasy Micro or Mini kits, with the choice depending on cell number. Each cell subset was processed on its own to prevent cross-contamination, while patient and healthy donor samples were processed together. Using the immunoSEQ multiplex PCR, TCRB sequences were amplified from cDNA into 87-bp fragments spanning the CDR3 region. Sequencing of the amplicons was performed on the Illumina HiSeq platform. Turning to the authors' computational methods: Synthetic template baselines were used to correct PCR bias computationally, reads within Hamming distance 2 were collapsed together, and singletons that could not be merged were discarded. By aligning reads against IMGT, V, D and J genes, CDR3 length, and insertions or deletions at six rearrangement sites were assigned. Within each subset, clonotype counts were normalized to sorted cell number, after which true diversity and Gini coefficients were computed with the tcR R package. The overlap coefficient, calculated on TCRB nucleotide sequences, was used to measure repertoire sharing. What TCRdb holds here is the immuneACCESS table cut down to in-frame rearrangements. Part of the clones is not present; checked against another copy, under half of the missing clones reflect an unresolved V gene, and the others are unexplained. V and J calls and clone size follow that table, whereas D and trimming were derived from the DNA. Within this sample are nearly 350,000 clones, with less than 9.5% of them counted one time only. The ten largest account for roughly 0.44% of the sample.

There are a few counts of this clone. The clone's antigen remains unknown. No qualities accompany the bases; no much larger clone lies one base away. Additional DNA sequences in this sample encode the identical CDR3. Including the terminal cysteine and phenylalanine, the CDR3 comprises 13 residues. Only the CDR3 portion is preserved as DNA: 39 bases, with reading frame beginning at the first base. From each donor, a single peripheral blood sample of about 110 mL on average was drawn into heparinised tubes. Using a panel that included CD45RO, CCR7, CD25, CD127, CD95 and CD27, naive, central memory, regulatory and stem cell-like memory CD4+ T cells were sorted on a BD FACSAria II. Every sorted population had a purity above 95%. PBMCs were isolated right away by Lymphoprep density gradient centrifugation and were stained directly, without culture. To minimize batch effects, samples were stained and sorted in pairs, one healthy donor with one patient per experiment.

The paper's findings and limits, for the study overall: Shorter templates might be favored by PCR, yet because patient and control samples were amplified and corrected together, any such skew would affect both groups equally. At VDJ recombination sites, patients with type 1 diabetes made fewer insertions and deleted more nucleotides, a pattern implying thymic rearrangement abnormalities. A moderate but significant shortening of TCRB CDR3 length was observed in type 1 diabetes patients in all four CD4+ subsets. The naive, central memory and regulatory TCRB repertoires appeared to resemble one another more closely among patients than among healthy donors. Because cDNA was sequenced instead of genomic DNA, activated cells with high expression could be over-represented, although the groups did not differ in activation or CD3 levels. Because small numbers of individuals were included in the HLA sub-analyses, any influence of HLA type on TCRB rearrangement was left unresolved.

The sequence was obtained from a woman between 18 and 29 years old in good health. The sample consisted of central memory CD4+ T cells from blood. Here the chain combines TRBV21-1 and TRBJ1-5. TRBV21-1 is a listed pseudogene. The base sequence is TGTGCCAGCACAAAACGGGACGGTCAGCCTCAGCATTTT. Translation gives CASTKRDGQPQHF.